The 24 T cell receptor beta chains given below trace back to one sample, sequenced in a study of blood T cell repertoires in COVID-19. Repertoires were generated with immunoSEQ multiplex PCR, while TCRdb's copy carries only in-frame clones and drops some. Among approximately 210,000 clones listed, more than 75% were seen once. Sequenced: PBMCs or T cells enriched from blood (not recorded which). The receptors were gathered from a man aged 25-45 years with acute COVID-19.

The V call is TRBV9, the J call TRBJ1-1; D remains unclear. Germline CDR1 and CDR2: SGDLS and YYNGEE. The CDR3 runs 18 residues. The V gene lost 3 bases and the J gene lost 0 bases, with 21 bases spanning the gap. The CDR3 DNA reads TGTGCCAGCAGCGCCCGGACGGGAAGCGGCCCTATGAACACTGAAGCTTTCTTT. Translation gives CASSARTGSGPMNTEAFF.

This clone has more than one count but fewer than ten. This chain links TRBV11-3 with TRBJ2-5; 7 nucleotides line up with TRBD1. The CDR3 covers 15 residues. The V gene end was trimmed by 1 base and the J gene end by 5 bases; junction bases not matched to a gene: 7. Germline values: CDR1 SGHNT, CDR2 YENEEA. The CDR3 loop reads CASSLGQGVGETQYF. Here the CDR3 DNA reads TGTGCCAGCAGCTTAGGACAGGGCGTGGGGGAGACCCAGTACTTC.

CDR3 protein: CASSQDKLASGNTIYF. CDR3 nucleotide sequence: TGTGCCAGCAGCCAAGATAAGTTAGCCTCTGGAAACACCATATATTTT. The V and J genes are TRBV14 and TRBJ1-3; D unresolved. Deletions cut 0 bases from V and 0 bases from J, with 9 bases between. This CDR3 contains 16 residues. CDR1 is SGHDN, CDR2 FVKESK, per germline.

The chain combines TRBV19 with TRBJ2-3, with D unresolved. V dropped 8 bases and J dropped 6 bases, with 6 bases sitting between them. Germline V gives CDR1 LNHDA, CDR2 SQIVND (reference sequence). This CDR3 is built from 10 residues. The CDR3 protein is CASGKDTQYF. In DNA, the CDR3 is TGTGCCAGTGGCAAGGATACGCAGTATTTT. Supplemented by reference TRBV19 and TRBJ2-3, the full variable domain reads DGGITQSPKYLFRKEGQNVTLSCEQNLNHDAMYWYRQDPGQGLRLIYYSQIVNDFQKGDIAEGYSVSREKKESFPLTVTSAQKNPTAFYLCASGKDTQYFGPGTRLTVL.

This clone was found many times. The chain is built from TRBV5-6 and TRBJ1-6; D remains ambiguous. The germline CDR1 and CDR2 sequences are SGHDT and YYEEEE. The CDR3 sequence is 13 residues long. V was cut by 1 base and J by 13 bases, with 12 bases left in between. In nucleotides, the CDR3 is TGTGCCAGCAGCTTGATAGGCCTAGTCCCCCTCCACTTT. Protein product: CASSLIGLVPLHF.

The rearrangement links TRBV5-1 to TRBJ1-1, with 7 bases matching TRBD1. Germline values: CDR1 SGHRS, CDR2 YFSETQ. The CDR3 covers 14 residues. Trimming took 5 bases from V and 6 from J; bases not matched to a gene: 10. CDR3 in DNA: TGCGCCAGCAGACCTCTCACAGGGGCCCCTGAAGCTTTCTTT. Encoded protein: CASRPLTGAPEAFF.

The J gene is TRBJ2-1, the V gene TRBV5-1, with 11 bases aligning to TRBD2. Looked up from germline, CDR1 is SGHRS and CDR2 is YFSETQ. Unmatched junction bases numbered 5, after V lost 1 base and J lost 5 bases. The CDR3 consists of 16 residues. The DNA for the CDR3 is TGCGCCAGCAGCTTGATGGGACTAGCGGATAACAATGAGCAGTTCTTC. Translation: CASSLMGLADNNEQFF.

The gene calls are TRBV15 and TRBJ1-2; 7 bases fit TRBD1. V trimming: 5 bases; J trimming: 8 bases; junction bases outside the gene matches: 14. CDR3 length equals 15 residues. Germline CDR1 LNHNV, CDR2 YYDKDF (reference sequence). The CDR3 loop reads CATSGNHRQGLGYTF. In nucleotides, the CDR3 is TGTGCCACCAGCGGTAACCACCGACAGGGCTTGGGCTACACCTTC.

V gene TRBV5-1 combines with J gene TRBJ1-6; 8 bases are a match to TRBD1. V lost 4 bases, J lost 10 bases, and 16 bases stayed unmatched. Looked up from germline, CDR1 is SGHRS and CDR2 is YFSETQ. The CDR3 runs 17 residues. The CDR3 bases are TGCGCCAGCAGCCCCCAGACCGGACAGGGCGTAAGATCACCCCTCCACTTT. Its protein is CASSPQTGQGVRSPLHF.

CDR3 region: CASSLETFTEAFF. In DNA, the CDR3 is TGCGCCAGCAGCTTGGAGACTTTCACTGAAGCTTTCTTT. This chain joins TRBV5-1 and TRBJ1-1; D not resolved. The length of the CDR3 is 13 residues. V dropped 0 bases and J dropped 4 bases, with 7 bases sitting between them. The germline gives CDR1 SGHRS, CDR2 YFSETQ.

CDR3 loop: CASSVDGGVTDTQYF. CDR3 bases: TGTGCCAGCAGCGTAGACGGGGGGGTCACAGATACGCAGTATTTT. The chain recombines TRBV9 with TRBJ2-3, with 8 bases that match TRBD2. With V trimmed by 0 bases and J by 2 bases, 2 bases remained unmatched. Germline V CDR1 and CDR2: SGDLS, YYNGEE. This CDR3 has 15 residues.

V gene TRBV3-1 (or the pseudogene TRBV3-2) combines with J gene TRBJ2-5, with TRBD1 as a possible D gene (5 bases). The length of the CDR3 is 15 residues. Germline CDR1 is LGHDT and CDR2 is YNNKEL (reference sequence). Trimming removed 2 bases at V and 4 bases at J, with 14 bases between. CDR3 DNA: TGTGCCAGCAGCCAATCGCAGGGAAGGGGAGAGACCCAGTACTTC. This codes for CASSQSQGRGETQYF.

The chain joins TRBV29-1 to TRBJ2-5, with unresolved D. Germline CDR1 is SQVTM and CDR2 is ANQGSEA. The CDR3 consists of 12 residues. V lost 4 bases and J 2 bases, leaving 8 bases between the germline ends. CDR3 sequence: CSVVRSQETQYF. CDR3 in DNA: TGCAGCGTTGTCAGGTCGCAAGAGACCCAGTACTTC.

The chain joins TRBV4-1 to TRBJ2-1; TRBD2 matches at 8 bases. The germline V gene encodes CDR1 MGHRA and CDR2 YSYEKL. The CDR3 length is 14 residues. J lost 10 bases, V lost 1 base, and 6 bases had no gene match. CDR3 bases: TGCGCCAGCAGCCAAGCCCGGGGGGGCCGGGAGCAGTTCTTC. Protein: CASSQARGGREQFF.

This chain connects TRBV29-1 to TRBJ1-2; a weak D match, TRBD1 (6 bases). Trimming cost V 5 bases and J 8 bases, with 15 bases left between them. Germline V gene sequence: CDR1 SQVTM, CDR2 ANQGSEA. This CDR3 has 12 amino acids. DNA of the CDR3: TGCAGCGTTCGGGCGGGGGCGCACGGCTACACCTTC. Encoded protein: CSVRAGAHGYTF.

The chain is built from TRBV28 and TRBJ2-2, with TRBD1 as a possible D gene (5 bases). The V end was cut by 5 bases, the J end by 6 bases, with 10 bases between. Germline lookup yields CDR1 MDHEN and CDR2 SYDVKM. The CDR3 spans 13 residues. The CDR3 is CASSLQAPGELFF. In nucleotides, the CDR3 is TGTGCCAGCAGTCTACAGGCCCCCGGGGAGCTGTTTTTT.

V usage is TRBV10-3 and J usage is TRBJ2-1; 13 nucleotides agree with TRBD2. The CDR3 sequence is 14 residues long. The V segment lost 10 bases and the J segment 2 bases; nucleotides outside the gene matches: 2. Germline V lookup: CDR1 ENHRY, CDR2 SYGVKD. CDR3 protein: CASGTSGTYNEQFF. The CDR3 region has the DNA TGTGCCAGCGGGACTAGCGGGACCTACAATGAGCAGTTCTTC.

Here the CDR3 reads CSVGRSGQIEKLFF. The CDR3 bases are TGCAGCGTTGGCCGATCGGGACAGATTGAAAAACTGTTTTTT. This chain joins TRBV29-1 and TRBJ1-4, with TRBD1 matching over 7 bases. Trimming took 4 bases from V and 7 from J; bases not matched to a gene: 9. Germline CDR1 is SQVTM and CDR2 is ANQGSEA. This CDR3 has 14 residues.

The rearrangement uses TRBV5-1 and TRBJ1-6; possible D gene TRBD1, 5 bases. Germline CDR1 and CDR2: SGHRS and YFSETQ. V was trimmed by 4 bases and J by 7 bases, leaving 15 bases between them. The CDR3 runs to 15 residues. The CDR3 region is CASSREGSANSPLHF. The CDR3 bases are TGCGCCAGCAGCCGGGAGGGGAGTGCCAATTCACCCCTCCACTTT.

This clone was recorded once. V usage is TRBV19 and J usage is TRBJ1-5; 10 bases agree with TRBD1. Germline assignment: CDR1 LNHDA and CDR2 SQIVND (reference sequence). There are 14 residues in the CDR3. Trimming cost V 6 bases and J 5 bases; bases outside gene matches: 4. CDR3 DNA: TGTGCCAGTAGATGGACAGGGGGGGATCAGCCCCAGCATTTT. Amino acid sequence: CASRWTGGDQPQHF.

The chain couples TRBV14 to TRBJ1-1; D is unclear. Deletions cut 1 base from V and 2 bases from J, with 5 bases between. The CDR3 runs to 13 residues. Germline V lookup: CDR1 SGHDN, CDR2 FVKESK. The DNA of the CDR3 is TGTGCCAGCAGCCAAGTCCATAACACTGAAGCTTTCTTT. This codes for CASSQVHNTEAFF.

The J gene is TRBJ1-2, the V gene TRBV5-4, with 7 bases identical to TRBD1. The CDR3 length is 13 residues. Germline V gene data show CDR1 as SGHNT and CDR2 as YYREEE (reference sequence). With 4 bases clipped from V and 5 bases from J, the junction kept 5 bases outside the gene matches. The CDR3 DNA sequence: TGTGCCAGCAGCATCGACAGGGAATATGGCTACACCTTC. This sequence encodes CASSIDREYGYTF.

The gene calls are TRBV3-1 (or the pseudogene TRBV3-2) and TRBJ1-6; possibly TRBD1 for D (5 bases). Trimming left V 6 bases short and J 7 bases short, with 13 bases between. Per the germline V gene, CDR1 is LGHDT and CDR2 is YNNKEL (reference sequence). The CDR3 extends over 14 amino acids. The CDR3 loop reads CASRRLTGNSPLHF. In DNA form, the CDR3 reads TGTGCCAGCAGACGATTAACAGGCAATTCACCCCTCCACTTT.

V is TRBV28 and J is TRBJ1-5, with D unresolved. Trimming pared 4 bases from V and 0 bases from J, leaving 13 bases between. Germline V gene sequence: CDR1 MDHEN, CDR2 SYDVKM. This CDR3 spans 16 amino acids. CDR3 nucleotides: TGTGCCAGCAGTTACTCGGGAGGAGGTAGCAATCAGCCCCAGCATTTT. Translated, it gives CASSYSGGGSNQPQHF.